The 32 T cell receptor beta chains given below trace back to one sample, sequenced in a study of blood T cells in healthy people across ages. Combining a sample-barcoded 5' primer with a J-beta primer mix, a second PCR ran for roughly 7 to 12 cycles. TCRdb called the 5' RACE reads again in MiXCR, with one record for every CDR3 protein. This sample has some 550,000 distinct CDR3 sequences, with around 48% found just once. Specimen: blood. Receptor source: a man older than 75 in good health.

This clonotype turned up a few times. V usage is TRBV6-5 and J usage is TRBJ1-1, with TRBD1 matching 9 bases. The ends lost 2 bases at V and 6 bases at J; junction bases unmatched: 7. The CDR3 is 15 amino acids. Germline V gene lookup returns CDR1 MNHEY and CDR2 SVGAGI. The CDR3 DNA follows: TGTGCCAGCAGTTACATGGACAGGGGAAAGCCTGAAGCTTTCTTT. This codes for CASSYMDRGKPEAFF.

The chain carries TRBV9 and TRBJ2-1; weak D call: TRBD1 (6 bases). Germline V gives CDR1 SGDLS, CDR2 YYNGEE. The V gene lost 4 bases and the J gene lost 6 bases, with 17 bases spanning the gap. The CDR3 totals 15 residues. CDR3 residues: CASSITGTPSNEQFF. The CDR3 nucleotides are TGTGCCAGCAGCATTACCGGGACACCCTCCAATGAGCAGTTCTTC.

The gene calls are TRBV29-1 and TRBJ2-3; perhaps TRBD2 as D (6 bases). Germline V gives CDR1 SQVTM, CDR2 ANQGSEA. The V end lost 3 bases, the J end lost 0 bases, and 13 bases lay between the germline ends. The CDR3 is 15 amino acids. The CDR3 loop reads CSVDSFSGSTDTQYF. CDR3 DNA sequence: TGCAGCGTTGATTCTTTCAGCGGGAGCACAGATACGCAGTATTTT.

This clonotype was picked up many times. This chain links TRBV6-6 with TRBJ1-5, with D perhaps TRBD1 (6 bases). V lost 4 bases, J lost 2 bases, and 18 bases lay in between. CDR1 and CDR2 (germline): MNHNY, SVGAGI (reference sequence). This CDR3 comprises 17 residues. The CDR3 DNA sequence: TGTGCCAGCAGTTTTCAGGGAGGGGGTACGCGCAATCAGCCCCAGCATTTT. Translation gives CASSFQGGGTRNQPQHF.

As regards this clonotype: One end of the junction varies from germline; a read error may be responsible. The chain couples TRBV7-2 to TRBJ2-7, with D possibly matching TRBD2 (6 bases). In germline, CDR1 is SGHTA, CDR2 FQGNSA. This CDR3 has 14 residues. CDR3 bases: TGTGCCGGCAGCTTAGCGGCCAGTTCCTACGAGCAGTACTTC. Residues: CAGSLAASSYEQYF.

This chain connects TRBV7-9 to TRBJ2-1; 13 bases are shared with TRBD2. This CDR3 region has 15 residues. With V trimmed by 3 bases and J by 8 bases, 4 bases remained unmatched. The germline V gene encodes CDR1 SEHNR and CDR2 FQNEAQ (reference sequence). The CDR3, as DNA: TGTGCCAGCAGCTTTACTAGCGGGAGGGTCGATGAGCAGTTCTTC. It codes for CASSFTSGRVDEQFF.

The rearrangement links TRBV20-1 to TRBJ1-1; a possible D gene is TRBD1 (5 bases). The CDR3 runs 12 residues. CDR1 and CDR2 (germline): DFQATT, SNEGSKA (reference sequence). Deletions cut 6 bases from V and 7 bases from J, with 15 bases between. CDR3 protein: CSAAGRGIEAFF. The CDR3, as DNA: TGCAGTGCCGCGGGACGCGGGATTGAAGCTTTCTTT.

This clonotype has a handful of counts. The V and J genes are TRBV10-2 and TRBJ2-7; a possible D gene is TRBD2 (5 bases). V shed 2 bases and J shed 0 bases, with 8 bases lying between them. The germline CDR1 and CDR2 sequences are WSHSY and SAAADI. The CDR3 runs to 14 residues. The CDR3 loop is CASSEDYDSYEQYF. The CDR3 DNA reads TGCGCCAGCAGTGAGGACTACGACTCCTACGAGCAGTACTTC.

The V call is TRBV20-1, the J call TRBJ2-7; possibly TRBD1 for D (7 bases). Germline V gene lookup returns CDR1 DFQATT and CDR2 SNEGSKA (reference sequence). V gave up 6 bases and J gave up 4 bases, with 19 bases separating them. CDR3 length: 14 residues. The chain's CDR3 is CSASVPRGEYEQYF. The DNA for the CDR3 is TGCAGTGCGTCGGTCCCCAGGGGGGAATACGAGCAGTACTTC.

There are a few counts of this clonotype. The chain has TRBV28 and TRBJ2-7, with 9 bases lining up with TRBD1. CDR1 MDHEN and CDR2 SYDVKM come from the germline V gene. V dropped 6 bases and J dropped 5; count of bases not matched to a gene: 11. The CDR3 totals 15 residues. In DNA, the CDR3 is TGTGCCAGCAGAGACCGCGGGACAGGGTTCAACGAGCAGTACTTC. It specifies CASRDRGTGFNEQYF.

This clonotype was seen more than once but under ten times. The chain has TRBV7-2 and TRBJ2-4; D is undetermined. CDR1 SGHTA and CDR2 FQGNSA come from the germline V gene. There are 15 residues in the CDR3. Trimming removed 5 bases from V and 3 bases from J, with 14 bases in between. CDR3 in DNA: TGTGCCAGCAGCCCCCGCGAGGATGGCAAAAACATTCAGTACTTC. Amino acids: CASSPREDGKNIQYF.

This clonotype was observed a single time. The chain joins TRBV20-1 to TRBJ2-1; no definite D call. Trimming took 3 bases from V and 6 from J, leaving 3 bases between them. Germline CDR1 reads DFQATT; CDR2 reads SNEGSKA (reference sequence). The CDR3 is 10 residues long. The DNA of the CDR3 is TGCAGTGCTAGTTTCAATGAGCAGTTCTTC. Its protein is CSASFNEQFF.

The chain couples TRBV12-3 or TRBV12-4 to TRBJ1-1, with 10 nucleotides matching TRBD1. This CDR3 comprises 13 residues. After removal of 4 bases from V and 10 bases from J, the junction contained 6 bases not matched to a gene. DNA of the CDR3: TGTGCCAGCAGTTGGGGACAGGGGCAAGGAGCTTTCTTT. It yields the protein CASSWGQGQGAFF.

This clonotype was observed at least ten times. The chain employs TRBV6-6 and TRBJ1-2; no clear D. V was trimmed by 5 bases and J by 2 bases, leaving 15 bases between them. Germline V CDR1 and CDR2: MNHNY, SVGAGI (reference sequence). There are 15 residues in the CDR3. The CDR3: CASSPGHAPNYGYTF. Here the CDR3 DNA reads TGTGCCAGCAGTCCCGGCCACGCCCCAAACTATGGCTACACCTTC.

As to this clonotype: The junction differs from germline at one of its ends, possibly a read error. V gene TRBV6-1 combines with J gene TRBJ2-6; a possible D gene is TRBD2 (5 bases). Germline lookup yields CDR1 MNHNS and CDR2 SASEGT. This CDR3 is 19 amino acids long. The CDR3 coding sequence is TGTGCTAGCACCGATAATCGAGGACTTGCGACTGGTGGGGCCAACGTCCTGACTTTC. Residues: CASTDNRGLATGGANVLTF.

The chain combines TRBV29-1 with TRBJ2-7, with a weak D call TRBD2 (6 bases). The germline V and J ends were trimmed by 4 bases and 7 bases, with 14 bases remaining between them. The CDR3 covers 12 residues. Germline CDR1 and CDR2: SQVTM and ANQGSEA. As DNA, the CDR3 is TGCAGCGTTGGGGACTCCGCGAGGGAGCAGTACTTC. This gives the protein CSVGDSAREQYF.

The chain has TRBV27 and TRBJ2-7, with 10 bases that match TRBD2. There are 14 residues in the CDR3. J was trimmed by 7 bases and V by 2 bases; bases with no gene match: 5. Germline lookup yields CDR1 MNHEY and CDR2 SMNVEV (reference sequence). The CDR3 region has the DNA TGTGCCAGCAGTTTAGGGACTAGCGATAATGAGCAGTACTTC. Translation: CASSLGTSDNEQYF.

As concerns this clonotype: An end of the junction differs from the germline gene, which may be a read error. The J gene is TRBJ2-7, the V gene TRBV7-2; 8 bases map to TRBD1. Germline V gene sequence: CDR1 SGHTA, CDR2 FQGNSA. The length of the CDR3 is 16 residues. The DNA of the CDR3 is TGTGCCGGCAGCTTAGCGATCAGGACAGGGCTCTACGAGCAGTACTTC. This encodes CAGSLAIRTGLYEQYF. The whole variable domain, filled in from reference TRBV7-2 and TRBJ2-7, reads GAGVSQSPSNKVTEKGKDVELRCDPISGHTALYWYRQSLGQGLEFLIYFQGNSAPDKSGLPSDRFSAERTGGSVSTLTIQRTQQEDSAVYLCAGSLAIRTGLYEQYFGPGTRLTVT.

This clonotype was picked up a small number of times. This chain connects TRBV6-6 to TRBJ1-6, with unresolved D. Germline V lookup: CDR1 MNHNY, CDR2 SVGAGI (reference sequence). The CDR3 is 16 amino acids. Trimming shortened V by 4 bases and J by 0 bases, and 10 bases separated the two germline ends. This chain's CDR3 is CASSLDWSSYNSPLHF. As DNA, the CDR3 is TGTGCCAGCAGTTTAGACTGGAGCTCCTATAATTCACCCCTCCACTTT.

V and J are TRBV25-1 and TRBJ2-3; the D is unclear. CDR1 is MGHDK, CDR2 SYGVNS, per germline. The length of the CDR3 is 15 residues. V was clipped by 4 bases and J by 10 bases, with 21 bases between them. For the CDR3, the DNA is TGTGCCAGCAGTGGGGCACACAGCAGCACCGATGCGCAGTATTTT. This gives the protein CASSGAHSSTDAQYF.

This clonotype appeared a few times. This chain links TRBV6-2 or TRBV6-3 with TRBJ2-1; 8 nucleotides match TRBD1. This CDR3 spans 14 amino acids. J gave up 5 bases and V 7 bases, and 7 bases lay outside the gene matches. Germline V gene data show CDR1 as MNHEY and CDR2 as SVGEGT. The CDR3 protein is CASTLRDRHNEQFF. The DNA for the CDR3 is TGTGCCAGCACCCTCCGGGACAGGCACAATGAGCAGTTCTTC.

CDR3 protein: CASRHRPGRGYTF. The CDR3 nucleotides are TGTGCCAGCAGGCACCGACCCGGCCGGGGCTACACCTTC. The chain carries TRBV12-3 or TRBV12-4 and TRBJ1-2, with no clear D. CDR3 length: 13 residues. The ends were cut back, 6 bases at V and 8 bases at J, with 16 bases in the middle.

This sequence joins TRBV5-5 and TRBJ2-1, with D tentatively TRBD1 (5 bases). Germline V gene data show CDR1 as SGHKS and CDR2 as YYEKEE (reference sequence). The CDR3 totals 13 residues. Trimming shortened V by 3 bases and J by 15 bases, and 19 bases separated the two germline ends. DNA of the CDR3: TGTGCCAGCAGCTCGGCCGGTGCAGGGCTGGCGTTCTTC. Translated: CASSSAGAGLAFF.

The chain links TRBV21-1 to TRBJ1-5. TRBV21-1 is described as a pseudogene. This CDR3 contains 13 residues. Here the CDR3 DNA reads TGTGCCAGCAGCAAAGCTAGCAATCAGCCCCAGCATTTT. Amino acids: CASSKASNQPQHF.

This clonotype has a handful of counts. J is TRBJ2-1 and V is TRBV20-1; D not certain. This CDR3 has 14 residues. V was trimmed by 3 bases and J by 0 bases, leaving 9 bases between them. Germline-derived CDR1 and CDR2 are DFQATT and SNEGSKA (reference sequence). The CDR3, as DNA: TGCAGTGCTAGCCCCCAAAACTCCTACAATGAGCAGTTCTTC. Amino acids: CSASPQNSYNEQFF.

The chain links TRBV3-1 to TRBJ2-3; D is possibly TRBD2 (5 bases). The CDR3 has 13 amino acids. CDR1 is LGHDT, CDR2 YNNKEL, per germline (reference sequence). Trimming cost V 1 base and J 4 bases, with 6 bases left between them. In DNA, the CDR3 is TGTGCCAGCAGCCAAGGAGCGGCAGATACGCAGTATTTT. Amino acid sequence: CASSQGAADTQYF.

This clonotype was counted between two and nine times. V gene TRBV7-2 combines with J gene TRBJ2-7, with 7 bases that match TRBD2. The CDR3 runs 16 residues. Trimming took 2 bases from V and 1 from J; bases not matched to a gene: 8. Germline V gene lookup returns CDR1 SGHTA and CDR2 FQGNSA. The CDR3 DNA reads TGTGCCAGCAGCTTATCAGGCGGGAGTGAGTCCTACGAGCAGTACTTC. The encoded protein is CASSLSGGSESYEQYF.

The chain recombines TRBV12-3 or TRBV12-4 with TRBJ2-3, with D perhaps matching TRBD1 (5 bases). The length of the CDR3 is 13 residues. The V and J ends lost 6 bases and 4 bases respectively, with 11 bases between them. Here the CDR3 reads CASSRKGSDTQYF. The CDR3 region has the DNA TGTGCCAGCAGCAGAAAGGGGTCAGATACGCAGTATTTT.

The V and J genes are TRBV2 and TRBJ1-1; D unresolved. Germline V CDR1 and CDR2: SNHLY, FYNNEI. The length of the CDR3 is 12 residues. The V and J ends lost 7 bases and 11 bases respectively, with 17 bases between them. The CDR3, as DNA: TGTGCCAGCAACTTGGGTGCGGGTTGGGCTTTCTTT. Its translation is CASNLGAGWAFF.

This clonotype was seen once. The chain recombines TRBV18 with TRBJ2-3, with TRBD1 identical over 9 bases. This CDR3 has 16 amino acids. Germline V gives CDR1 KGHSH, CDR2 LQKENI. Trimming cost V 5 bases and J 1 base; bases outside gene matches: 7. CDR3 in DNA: TGTGCCAGCTCAAGTAGCAGGACAGGGGGCACAGATACGCAGTATTTT. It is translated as CASSSSRTGGTDTQYF. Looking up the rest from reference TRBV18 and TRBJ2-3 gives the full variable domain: NAGVMQNPRHLVRRRGQEARLRCSPMKGHSHVYWYRQLPEEGLKFMVYLQKENIIDESGMPKERFSAEFPKEGPSILRIQQVVRGDSAAYFCASSSSRTGGTDTQYFGPGTRLTVL.

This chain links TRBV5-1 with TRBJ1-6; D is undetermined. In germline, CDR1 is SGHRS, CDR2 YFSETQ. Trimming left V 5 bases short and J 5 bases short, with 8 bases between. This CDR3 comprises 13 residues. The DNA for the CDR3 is TGCGCCAGCAGAGGTGGGGATAATTCACCCCTCCACTTT. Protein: CASRGGDNSPLHF. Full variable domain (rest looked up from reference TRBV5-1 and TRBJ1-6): KAGVTQTPRYLIKTRGQQVTLSCSPISGHRSVSWYQQTPGQGLQFLFEYFSETQRNKGNFPGRFSGRQFSNSRSEMNVSTLELGDSALYLCASRGGDNSPLHFGNGTRLTVT.

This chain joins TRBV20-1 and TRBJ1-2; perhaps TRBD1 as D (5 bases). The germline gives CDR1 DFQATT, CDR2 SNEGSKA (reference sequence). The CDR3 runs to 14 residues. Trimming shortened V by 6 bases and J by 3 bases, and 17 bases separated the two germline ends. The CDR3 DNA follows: TGCAGTGCCCCCGGGCCGGGGCTGGACTATGGCTACACCTTC. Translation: CSAPGPGLDYGYTF.